The 15 T cell receptor beta chains listed next were all sequenced from one sample in a study of blood T cell repertoires in COVID-19. Sequencing was performed with immunoSEQ multiplex PCR; in TCRdb, only in-frame clones are kept and a portion is missing. The sample includes tens of thousands of clones, around nine tenths of them seen just once. The sequencing input was peripheral blood. These receptors all stem from a woman older than 75 with active COVID-19.

This clone was detected a few times. The chain combines TRBV25-1 with TRBJ2-7; 8 nucleotides line up with TRBD1. CDR3 length: 13 amino acids. Germline V lookup: CDR1 MGHDK, CDR2 SYGVNS. The V segment lost 5 bases and the J segment 2 bases; nucleotides outside the gene matches: 2. CDR3 sequence (DNA): TGTGCCAGCAGTCGACAGGGGCCCTACGAGCAGTACTTC. Its translation: CASSRQGPYEQYF.

The gene calls are TRBV20-1 and TRBJ2-3, with D uncertain. This CDR3 has 10 residues. Germline V CDR1 and CDR2: DFQATT, SNEGSKA (reference sequence). V shed 6 bases and J shed 3 bases, with 4 bases lying between them. The CDR3 sequence: CSALTDTQYF. In DNA, the CDR3 is TGCAGTGCCCTTACAGATACGCAGTATTTT.

J is TRBJ2-5 and V is TRBV18; D not certain. The CDR3 consists of 14 residues. Between the trimmed V and J ends, which lost 0 bases and 7 bases, there was a span of 12 bases. Germline V gives CDR1 KGHSH, CDR2 LQKENI. The CDR3 reads CASSPPSVLGTQYF. CDR3 DNA sequence: TGTGCCAGCTCACCACCGTCGGTCCTCGGGACCCAGTACTTC.

This chain joins TRBV2 and TRBJ1-5; D may be TRBD1 (6 bases). This CDR3 spans 17 amino acids. The V gene lost 6 bases and the J gene lost 6 bases, with 24 bases spanning the gap. Germline V CDR1 and CDR2: SNHLY, FYNNEI. The CDR3 protein is CASSLFPTGPNGQPQHF. DNA for the CDR3: TGTGCCAGCAGCCTTTTCCCGACAGGTCCGAATGGTCAGCCCCAGCATTTT.

The chain couples TRBV7-3 to TRBJ2-7, with TRBD1 matching over 10 bases. With V trimmed by 5 bases and J by 3 bases, 4 bases remained unmatched. CDR1 is SGHTA, CDR2 FQGTGA, per germline. CDR3 length equals 14 residues. DNA of the CDR3: TGTGCCAGCAGCCAGACAGGGGGCCTCTACGAGCAGTACTTC. Translated: CASSQTGGLYEQYF.

CDR3 nucleotides: TGTGCCAGCAGTCAACCCCCGATGGCGGACGAGCAGTACTTC. Amino acid sequence: CASSQPPMADEQYF. The chain employs TRBV6-2 or TRBV6-3 and TRBJ2-7; unclear D gene. Germline V gene sequence: CDR1 MNHEY, CDR2 SVGEGT. Trimming took 5 bases from V and 5 from J, leaving 16 bases between them. The CDR3 loop spans 14 amino acids.

The CDR3 DNA is TGTGCCAGCAGCCCAAAAAGGACAGGGACCTACGAATGGCAGTACTTC. It is translated as CASSPKRTGTYEWQYF. The rearrangement joins TRBV7-3 to TRBJ2-7, with TRBD1 matching 8 bases. From germline, CDR1 is SGHTA and CDR2 FQGTGA. J lost 9 bases, V lost 5 bases, and 18 bases had no gene match. This CDR3 is 16 amino acids long. Complete variable domain (other parts from reference TRBV7-3 and TRBJ2-7): GAGVSQTPSNKVTEKGKYVELRCDPISGHTALYWYRQSLGQGPEFLIYFQGTGAADDSGLPNDRFFAVRPEGSVSTLKIQRTERGDSAVYLCASSPKRTGTYEWQYFGPGTRLTVT.

This rearrangement joins TRBV2 to TRBJ2-5; no reliable D call. V dropped 7 bases and J dropped 4 bases, with 4 bases sitting between them. The CDR3 contains 10 residues. Germline values: CDR1 SNHLY, CDR2 FYNNEI. The CDR3 is CASKAETQYF. CDR3 DNA sequence: TGTGCCAGCAAAGCAGAGACCCAGTACTTC.

This chain joins TRBV19 and TRBJ1-4, with 9 bases identical to TRBD1. This CDR3 has 17 amino acids. Germline lookup yields CDR1 LNHDA and CDR2 SQIVND (reference sequence). After removal of 9 bases from V and 3 bases from J, the junction contained 14 bases not matched to a gene. CDR3 sequence (DNA): TGTGCCAGCCGTGGGGGACAGGGTTTTGTTTCTAATGAAAAACTGTTTTTT. Protein: CASRGGQGFVSNEKLFF.

This clone was detected only a few times. The chain combines TRBV5-5 with TRBJ1-5; the D gene is possibly TRBD1 (6 bases). Germline lookup yields CDR1 SGHKS and CDR2 YYEKEE (reference sequence). The CDR3 sequence is 14 residues long. Trimming pared 1 base from V and 6 bases from J, leaving 11 bases between. The CDR3 DNA follows: TGTGCCAGCAGCTTGAACAGGGCCGGTCAGCCCCAGCATTTT. This sequence encodes CASSLNRAGQPQHF.

The chain joins TRBV6-2 or TRBV6-3 to TRBJ2-5; 8 bases match TRBD1. This CDR3 has 17 amino acids. The germline V gene encodes CDR1 MNHEY and CDR2 SVGEGT. The J segment lost 4 bases and the V segment lost 4 bases, leaving 14 bases of the junction unmatched. The DNA of the CDR3 is TGTGCCAGCAGTTCGGACAGGGCACCGAGCGGGCGAGAGACCCAGTACTTC. The encoded protein is CASSSDRAPSGRETQYF.

The rearrangement joins TRBV28 to TRBJ2-2, with 8 bases identical to TRBD2. This CDR3 comprises 20 residues. V lost 1 base and J lost 2; bases outside the gene matches: 15. The germline CDR1 and CDR2 sequences are MDHEN and SYDVKM. The CDR3 nucleotides read TGTGCCAGCAGTTTATTAGTGGCGGGAGGAAGAACTCCTAACACCGGGGAGCTGTTTTTT. Its translation: CASSLLVAGGRTPNTGELFF. The complete variable domain, with remaining parts taken from reference TRBV28 and TRBJ2-2, reads DVKVTQSSRYLVKRTGEKVFLECVQDMDHENMFWYRQDPGLGLRLIYFSYDVKMKEKGDIPEGYSVSREKKERFSLILESASTNQTSMYLCASSLLVAGGRTPNTGELFFGEGSRLTVL.

The chain links TRBV6-2 or TRBV6-3 to TRBJ2-7; D remains ambiguous. The length of the CDR3 is 12 residues. Trimming took off 2 bases at V and 7 bases at J, with 9 bases between the two ends. CDR1 is MNHEY, CDR2 SVGEGT, per germline. In DNA, the CDR3 is TGTGCCAGCAGTTACGTGGCTAGAGAGCAGTACTTC. Translated: CASSYVAREQYF.

This rearrangement joins TRBV6-5 to TRBJ2-7, with 8 positions matching TRBD2. Trimming took 6 bases from V and 1 from J; bases not matched to a gene: 8. Germline CDR1 reads MNHEY; CDR2 reads SVGAGI. The CDR3 sequence is 15 residues long. The CDR3 here is CASRPGTRGSYEQYF. CDR3 nucleotide sequence: TGTGCCAGCAGACCAGGGACTAGGGGGTCCTACGAGCAGTACTTC.

This clone appeared many times. V is TRBV3-1 (or the pseudogene TRBV3-2) and J is TRBJ2-2; 7 bases match TRBD2. Germline values: CDR1 LGHDT, CDR2 YNNKEL (reference sequence). After removal of 3 bases from V and 5 bases from J, the junction contained 6 bases not matched to a gene. This CDR3 contains 15 residues. The CDR3 here is CASSHERDPTGELFF. The CDR3 region has the DNA TGTGCCAGCAGCCATGAGCGGGACCCGACCGGGGAGCTGTTTTTT.